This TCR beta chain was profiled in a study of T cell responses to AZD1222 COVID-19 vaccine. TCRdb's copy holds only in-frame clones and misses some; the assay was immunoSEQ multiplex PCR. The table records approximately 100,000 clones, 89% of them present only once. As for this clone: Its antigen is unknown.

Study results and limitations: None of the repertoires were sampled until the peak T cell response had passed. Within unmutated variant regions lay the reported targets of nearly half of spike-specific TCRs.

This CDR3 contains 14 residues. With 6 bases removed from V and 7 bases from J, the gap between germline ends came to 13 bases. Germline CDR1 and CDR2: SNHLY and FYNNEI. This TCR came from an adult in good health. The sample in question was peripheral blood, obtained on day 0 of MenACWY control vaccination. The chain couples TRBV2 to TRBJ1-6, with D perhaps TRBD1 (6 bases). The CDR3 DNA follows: TGTGCCAGCAGAATCGGACAGCAGAATTCACCCCTCCACTTT. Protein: CASRIGQQNSPLHF.